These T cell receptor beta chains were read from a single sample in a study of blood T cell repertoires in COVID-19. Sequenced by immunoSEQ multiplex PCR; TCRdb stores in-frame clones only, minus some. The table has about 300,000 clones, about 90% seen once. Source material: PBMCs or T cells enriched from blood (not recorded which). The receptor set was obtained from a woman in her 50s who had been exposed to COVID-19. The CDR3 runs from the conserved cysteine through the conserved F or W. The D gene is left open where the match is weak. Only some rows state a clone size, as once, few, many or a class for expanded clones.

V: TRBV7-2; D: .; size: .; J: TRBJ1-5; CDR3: CASSFDSTQGQPQHF; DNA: TGTGCCAGCAGCTTTGACAGTACTCAAGGTCAGCCCCAGCATTTT
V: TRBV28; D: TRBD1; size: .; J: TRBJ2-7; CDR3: CASRLQPGQPYEQYF; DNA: TGTGCCAGCAGACTACAACCGGGACAGCCCTACGAGCAGTACTTC
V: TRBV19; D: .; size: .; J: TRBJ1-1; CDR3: CASSPRQVNTEAFF; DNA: TGTGCCAGTAGTCCGAGACAGGTGAACACTGAAGCTTTCTTT
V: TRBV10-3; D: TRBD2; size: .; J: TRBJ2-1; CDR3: CAISETRTSAARIEEQFF; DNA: TGTGCCATCAGTGAGACTCGGACTAGCGCCGCCCGGATTGAAGAGCAGTTCTTC
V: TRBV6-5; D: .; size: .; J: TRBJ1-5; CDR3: CASSPGGNQPQHF; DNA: TGTGCCAGCAGCCCCGGGGGGAATCAGCCCCAGCATTTT
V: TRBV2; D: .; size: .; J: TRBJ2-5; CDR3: CASSETAWGGETQYF; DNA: TGTGCCAGCAGTGAGACAGCGTGGGGTGGAGAGACCCAGTACTTC
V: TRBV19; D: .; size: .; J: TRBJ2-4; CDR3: CASHTGAGGNIQYF; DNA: TGTGCCAGTCACACCGGCGCCGGGGGAAACATTCAGTACTTC
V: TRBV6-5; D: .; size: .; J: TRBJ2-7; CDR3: CASSPGLSAYEQYF; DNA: TGTGCCAGCAGTCCGGGACTCTCTGCCTACGAGCAGTACTTC
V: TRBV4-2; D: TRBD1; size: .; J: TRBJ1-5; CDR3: CASSQVGDREQPQHF; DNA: TGTGCCAGCAGCCAAGTTGGGGACAGGGAACAGCCCCAGCATTTT
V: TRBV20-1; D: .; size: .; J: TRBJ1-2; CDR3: CSASDSYGYTF; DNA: TGCAGTGCTAGCGACAGCTATGGCTACACCTTC
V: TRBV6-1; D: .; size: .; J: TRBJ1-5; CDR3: CASSEVRTEFNQPQHF; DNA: TGTGCCAGCAGTGAAGTTAGGACAGAATTCAATCAGCCCCAGCATTTT
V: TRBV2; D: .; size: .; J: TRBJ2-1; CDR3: CASWAGRRDEQFF; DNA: TGTGCCAGCTGGGCGGGGCGGCGAGATGAGCAGTTCTTC
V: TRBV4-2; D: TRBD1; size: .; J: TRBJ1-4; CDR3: CASSQDLTGSANEKLFF; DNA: TGTGCCAGCAGCCAAGATTTGACAGGGTCCGCTAATGAAAAACTGTTTTTT
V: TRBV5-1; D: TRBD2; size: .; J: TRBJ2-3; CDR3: CASSPPSGGPDTQYF; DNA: TGCGCCAGCAGCCCCCCTTCGGGAGGGCCAGATACGCAGTATTTT
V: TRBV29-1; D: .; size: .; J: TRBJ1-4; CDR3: CSVSDGGANEKLFF; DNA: TGCAGCGTGTCAGATGGGGGGGCTAATGAAAAACTGTTTTTT
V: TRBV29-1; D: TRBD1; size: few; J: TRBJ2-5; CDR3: CSVEDRQGRETQYF; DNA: TGCAGCGTTGAAGATCGACAGGGTCGAGAGACCCAGTACTTC
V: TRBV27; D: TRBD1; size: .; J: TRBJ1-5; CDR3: CASSLGTGKNQPQHF; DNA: TGTGCCAGCAGTTTGGGGACAGGGAAGAATCAGCCCCAGCATTTT
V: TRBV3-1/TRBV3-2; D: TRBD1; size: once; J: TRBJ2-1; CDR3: CASSQDWDSYNEQFF; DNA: TGTGCCAGCAGCCAAGATTGGGACAGCTACAATGAGCAGTTCTTC
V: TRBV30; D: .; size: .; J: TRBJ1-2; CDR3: CAWSLSSGYGYTF; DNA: TGTGCCTGGAGTCTTAGTTCAGGGTATGGCTACACCTTC
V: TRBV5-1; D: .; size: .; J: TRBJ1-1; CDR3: CASSLAGERTEAFF; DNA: TGCGCCAGCAGCTTAGCGGGAGAGCGTACTGAAGCTTTCTTT
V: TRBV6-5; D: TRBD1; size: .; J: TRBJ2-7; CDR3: CASSYRGQGTYEQYF; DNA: TGTGCCAGCAGTTATAGGGGACAGGGGACCTACGAGCAGTACTTC
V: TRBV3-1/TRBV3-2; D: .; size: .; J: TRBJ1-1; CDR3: CASSQDDRRTFF; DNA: TGTGCCAGCAGCCAAGATGACAGAAGGACTTTCTTT
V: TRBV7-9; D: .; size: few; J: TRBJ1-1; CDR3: CASRPAGWNTEAFF; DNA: TGTGCCAGCAGGCCAGCGGGTTGGAACACTGAAGCTTTCTTT
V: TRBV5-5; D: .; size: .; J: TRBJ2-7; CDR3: CASSLLPGSTSYEQYF; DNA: TGTGCCAGCAGCTTGCTTCCGGGGTCTACTTCCTACGAGCAGTACTTC
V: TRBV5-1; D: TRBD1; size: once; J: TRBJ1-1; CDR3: CASSSQGPYTEAFF; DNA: TGCGCCAGCAGCTCACAGGGGCCTTACACTGAAGCTTTCTTT
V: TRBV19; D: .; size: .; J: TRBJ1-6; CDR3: CASSIAGQSPLHF; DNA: TGTGCCAGTAGTATAGCTGGACAGTCACCCCTCCACTTT
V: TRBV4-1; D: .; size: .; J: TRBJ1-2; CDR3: CASSQADSANYGYTF; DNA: TGCGCCAGCAGCCAGGCGGACAGCGCTAACTATGGCTACACCTTC
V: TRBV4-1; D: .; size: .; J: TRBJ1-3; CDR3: CASSQGQLSGNTIYF; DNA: TGCGCCAGCAGCCAGGGCCAGCTATCTGGAAACACCATATATTTT
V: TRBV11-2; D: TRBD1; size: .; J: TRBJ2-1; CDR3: CASSPRLKLTGENNEQFF; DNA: TGTGCCAGCAGCCCACGCTTAAAATTGACAGGGGAGAACAATGAGCAGTTCTTC
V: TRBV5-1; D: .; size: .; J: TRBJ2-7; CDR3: CASSGGGVAYEQYF; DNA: TGCGCCAGCAGCGGCGGCGGGGTGGCCTACGAGCAGTACTTC
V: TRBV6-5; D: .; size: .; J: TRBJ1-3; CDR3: CASIGANSGNTIYF; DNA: TGTGCCAGCATAGGGGCGAACTCTGGAAACACCATATATTTT
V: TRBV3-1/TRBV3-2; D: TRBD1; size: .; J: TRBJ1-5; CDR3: CASSPDRGDQPQHF; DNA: TGTGCCAGCAGCCCGGACAGGGGAGACCAGCCCCAGCATTTT
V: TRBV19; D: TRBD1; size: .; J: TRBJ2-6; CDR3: CASRSVTGALSGANVLTF; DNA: TGTGCCAGTAGATCGGTGACAGGGGCCCTCTCTGGGGCCAACGTCCTGACTTTC
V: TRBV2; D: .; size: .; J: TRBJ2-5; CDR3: CASSGGGGWETQYF; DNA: TGTGCCAGCAGTGGTGGGGGAGGTTGGGAGACCCAGTACTTC
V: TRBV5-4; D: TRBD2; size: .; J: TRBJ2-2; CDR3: CASSLGLAGATGELFF; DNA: TGTGCCAGCAGCTTGGGACTAGCGGGGGCGACCGGGGAGCTGTTTTTT
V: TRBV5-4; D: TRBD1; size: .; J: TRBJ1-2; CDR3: CASSFVTGTGGYGYTF; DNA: TGTGCCAGCAGCTTCGTTACCGGGACAGGGGGCTATGGCTACACCTTC
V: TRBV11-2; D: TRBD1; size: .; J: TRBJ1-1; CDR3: CASSLDRTGPEAFF; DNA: TGTGCCAGCAGCTTAGACCGGACAGGCCCTGAAGCTTTCTTT
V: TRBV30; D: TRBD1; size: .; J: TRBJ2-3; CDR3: CAWRPPPGQGAKTDTQYF; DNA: TGTGCCTGGAGACCACCCCCGGGACAGGGGGCTAAAACAGATACGCAGTATTTT
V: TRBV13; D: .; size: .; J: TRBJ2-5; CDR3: CASSPKIVFGETQYF; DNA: TGTGCCAGCAGCCCCAAAATTGTTTTCGGGGAGACCCAGTACTTC
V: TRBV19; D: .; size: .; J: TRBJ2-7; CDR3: CASSITTGPEQYF; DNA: TGTGCCAGTAGTATAACGACAGGCCCCGAGCAGTACTTC
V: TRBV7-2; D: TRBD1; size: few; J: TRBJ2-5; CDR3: CASSWGTARETQYF; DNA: TGTGCCAGCAGCTGGGGGACAGCCCGAGAGACCCAGTACTTC
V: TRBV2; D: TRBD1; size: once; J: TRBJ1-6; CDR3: CASSLGQGANSPLHF; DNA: TGTGCCAGCAGTCTTGGACAGGGGGCGAATTCACCCCTCCACTTT
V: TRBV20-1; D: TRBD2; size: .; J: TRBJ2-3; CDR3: CSASFREDSTDTQYF; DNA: TGCAGTGCTAGTTTCCGGGAGGATAGCACAGATACGCAGTATTTT
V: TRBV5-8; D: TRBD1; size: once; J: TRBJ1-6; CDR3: CASSLEQGDSSPLHF; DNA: TGTGCCAGCAGCTTGGAGCAGGGGGATTCTTCACCCCTCCACTTT
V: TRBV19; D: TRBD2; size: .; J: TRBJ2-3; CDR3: CASSMGTSGPSTDTQYF; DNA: TGTGCCAGTAGTATGGGGACTAGCGGGCCTAGCACAGATACGCAGTATTTT